This TCR beta chain was identified during a study of shared clonotypes between healthy human individuals. Study in general: Samples came from two female and three male donors aged 18 to 49. Each donor's CD4 naive and CD4 memory cells filled three plates apiece, CD8 naive two, and CD8 memory one.

This clone was observed a single time. Its antigen is not identified. Combination of CD45RO+ cells with CCR7-negative CD45RA+ TemRA cells was used for CD8 memory. Only in-frame clones appear in the TCRdb table, and some are missing; sequencing was by immunoSEQ multiplex PCR. The sample consists of about 380,000 clones, about 96% of them appearing once. Germline CDR1 SGHNT, CDR2 YENEEA. This CDR3 has 12 amino acids. The junction had 3 bases not matched to a gene; V was cut back by 1 base and J by 9 bases. Study-level points and caveats: Clonotypes not shared had lower generation probabilities than those common to all four donors.

The receptor was derived from a man aged 30-40 years in good health. V gene TRBV11-3 combines with J gene TRBJ2-7; 7 bases align to TRBD1. Source material: memory CD8+ T cells sorted from blood. Described subset: CD45RO+ cells pooled with CCR7-negative TemRA cells. For the CDR3, the DNA is TGTGCCAGCAGCTTAGGCCAGGGGGTGCAGTACTTC. This translates into CASSLGQGVQYF.